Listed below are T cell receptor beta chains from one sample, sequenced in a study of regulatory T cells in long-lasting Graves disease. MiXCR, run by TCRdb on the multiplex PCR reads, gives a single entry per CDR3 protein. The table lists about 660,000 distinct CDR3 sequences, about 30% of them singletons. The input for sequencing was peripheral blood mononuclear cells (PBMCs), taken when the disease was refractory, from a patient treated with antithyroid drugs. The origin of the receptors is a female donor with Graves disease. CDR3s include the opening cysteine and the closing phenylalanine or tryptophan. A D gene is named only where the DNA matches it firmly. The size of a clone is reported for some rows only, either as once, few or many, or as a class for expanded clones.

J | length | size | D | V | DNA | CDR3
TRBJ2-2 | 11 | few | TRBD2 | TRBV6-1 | TGTGCCAGCGGGGGGGTGGGGGAGCTGTTTTTT | CASGGVGELFF
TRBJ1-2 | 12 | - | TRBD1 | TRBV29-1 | TGCAGCGTTAACGTCAGGGGGTCTGGCTACACCTTC | CSVNVRGSGYTF
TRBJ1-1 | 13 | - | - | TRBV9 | TGTGCCAGCAGCACAGCGCGGAACACTGAAGCTTTCTTT | CASSTARNTEAFF
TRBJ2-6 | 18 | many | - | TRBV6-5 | TGTGCCAGCAGTTACAATAGCCTCAAGGGATCTGGGGCCAACGTCCTGACTTTC | CASSYNSLKGSGANVLTF
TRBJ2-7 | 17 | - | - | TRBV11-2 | TGTGCCAGCAGCTTAGTATATGAGGCGGAGCCCTGGTACGAGCAGTACTTC | CASSLVYEAEPWYEQYF
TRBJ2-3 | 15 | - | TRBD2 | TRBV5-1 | TGCGCCAGCAGCAAAGGACTAGCTAGCACAGATACGCAGTATTTT | CASSKGLASTDTQYF
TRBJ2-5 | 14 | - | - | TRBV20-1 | TGCAGTGCGTTTCAGATCCTTTGGTCGGAGACCCAGTACTTC | CSAFQILWSETQYF
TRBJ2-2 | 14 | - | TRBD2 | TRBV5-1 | TGCGCCAGCAGCGGTACTAGCGGTGCCGGGGAGCTGTTTTTT | CASSGTSGAGELFF
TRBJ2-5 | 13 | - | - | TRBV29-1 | TGCAGCGTTGGGTACACTCGTAGGGAGACCCAGTACTTC | CSVGYTRRETQYF
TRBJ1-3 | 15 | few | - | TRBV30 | TGTGCCTGGAGTGCCGACAGATTCTCTGGAAACACCATATATTTT | CAWSADRFSGNTIYF
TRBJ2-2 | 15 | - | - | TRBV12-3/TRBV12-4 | TGTGCCACTCAATCGGGATGGAAGGACACCGGGGAGCTGTTTTTT | CATQSGWKDTGELFF
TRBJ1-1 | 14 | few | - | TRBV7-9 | TGTGCCAGCAGCTGGGAGGGCGCTTACACTGAAGCTTTCTTT | CASSWEGAYTEAFF
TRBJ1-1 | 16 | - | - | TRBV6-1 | TGTGCCAGCTCCCGGGGGTGGACCCCCCTTTCAAATGAAGCTTTCTTT | CASSRGWTPLSNEAFF